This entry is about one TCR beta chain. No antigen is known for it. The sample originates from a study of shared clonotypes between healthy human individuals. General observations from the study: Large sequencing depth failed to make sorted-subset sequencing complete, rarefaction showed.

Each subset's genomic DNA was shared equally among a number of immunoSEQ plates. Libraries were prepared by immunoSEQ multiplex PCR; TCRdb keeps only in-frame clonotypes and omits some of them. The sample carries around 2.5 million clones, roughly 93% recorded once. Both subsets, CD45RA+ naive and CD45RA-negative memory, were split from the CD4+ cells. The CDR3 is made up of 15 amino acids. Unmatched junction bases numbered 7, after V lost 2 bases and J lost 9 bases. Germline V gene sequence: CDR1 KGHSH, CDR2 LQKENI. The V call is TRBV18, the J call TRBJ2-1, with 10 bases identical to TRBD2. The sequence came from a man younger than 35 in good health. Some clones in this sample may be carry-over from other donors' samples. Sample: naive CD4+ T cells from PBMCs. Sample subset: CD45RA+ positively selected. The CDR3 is CASSPGLAVLLEQFF. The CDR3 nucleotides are TGTGCCAGCTCACCAGGACTAGCGGTACTTCTTGAGCAGTTCTTC.